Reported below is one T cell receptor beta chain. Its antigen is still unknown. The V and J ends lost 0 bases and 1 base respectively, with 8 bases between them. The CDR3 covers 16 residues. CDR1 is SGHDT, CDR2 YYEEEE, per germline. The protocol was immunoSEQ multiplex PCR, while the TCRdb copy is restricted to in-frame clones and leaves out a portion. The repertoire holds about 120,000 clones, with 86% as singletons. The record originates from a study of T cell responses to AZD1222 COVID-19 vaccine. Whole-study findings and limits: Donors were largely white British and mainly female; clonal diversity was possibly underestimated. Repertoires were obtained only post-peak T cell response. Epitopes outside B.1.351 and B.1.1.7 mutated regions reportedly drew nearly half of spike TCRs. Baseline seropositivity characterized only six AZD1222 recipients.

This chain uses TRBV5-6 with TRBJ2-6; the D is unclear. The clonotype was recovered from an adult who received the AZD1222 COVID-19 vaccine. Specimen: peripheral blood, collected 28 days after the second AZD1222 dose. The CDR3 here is CASSLGHRSGANVLTF. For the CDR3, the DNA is TGTGCCAGCAGCTTGGGGCACCGTTCTGGGGCCAACGTCCTGACTTTC.